The 18 T cell receptor beta chains listed next were all sequenced from one sample in a study of shared clonotypes between healthy human individuals. Using immunoSEQ multiplex PCR, the repertoire was profiled, and TCRdb retains in-frame clones only, with some absent. The sample has hundreds of thousands of clones, over 65% seen once. Sequencing was done on a sample of memory CD4+ T cells sorted from blood. Noted subset: CD45RA-negative fraction. All receptors derive from a woman aged 25 to 39 in good health.

The V gene is TRBV19, the J gene TRBJ2-3; D remains ambiguous. The V gene lost 4 bases and the J gene lost 2 bases, with 10 bases spanning the gap. Per germline, CDR1 LNHDA and CDR2 SQIVND (reference sequence). CDR3 length: 14 amino acids. The CDR3 DNA reads TGTGCCAGTAGTAGTCCAAGGGTCACAGATACGCAGTATTTT. Amino acid sequence: CASSSPRVTDTQYF.

The chain is built from TRBV7-2 and TRBJ1-6, with unresolved D. V lost 8 bases to trimming and J lost 4 bases, with 9 bases between them. CDR1 and CDR2 from the germline V gene are SGHTA and FQGNSA. CDR3 length: 13 residues. In DNA form, the CDR3 reads TGTGCCAGCGCGACGGAATATAATTCACCCCTCCACTTT. It codes for CASATEYNSPLHF.

The V call is TRBV5-1, the J call TRBJ1-2; D remains unclear. Trimming removed 0 bases from V and 4 bases from J, with 10 bases in between. CDR3 size: 14 residues. Germline CDR1 SGHRS, CDR2 YFSETQ. For the CDR3, the DNA is TGCGCCAGCAGCTTGGCCCAAGGACGCTATGGCTACACCTTC. It yields the protein CASSLAQGRYGYTF.

V gene TRBV19 combines with J gene TRBJ1-5; 8 bases align to TRBD1. This CDR3 has 15 amino acids. CDR1 and CDR2 (germline): LNHDA, SQIVND (reference sequence). J lost 6 bases, V lost 5 bases, and 9 bases had no gene match. This chain's CDR3 is CASSASPGGVQPQHF. The CDR3 coding sequence is TGTGCCAGTAGTGCCTCCCCAGGGGGCGTTCAGCCCCAGCATTTT. Supplemented by reference TRBV19 and TRBJ1-5, the full variable domain reads DGGITQSPKYLFRKEGQNVTLSCEQNLNHDAMYWYRQDPGQGLRLIYYSQIVNDFQKGDIAEGYSVSREKKESFPLTVTSAQKNPTAFYLCASSASPGGVQPQHFGDGTRLSIL.

The rearrangement joins TRBV7-2 to TRBJ2-3; tentatively, D is TRBD1 (5 bases). The CDR3 sequence is 16 residues long. Trimming took off 4 bases at V and 5 bases at J, with 19 bases between the two ends. Germline V gene lookup returns CDR1 SGHTA and CDR2 FQGNSA. The CDR3 DNA follows: TGTGCCAGCAGCTCGGACAAGGAGATTTTTGAAGATACGCAGTATTTT. The encoded protein is CASSSDKEIFEDTQYF.

The chain carries TRBV28 and TRBJ1-2; D possibly corresponds to TRBD1 (6 bases). Germline CDR1 reads MDHEN; CDR2 reads SYDVKM. The germline V and J ends were trimmed by 1 base and 3 bases, with 9 bases remaining between them. CDR3 size: 14 residues. The CDR3 reads CASSLLDSDYGYTF. CDR3 DNA: TGTGCCAGCAGTTTATTGGACAGCGACTATGGCTACACCTTC.

The gene calls are TRBV19 and TRBJ2-1; the D gene is possibly TRBD2 (6 bases). CDR1 LNHDA and CDR2 SQIVND come from the germline V gene (reference sequence). The V gene lost 4 bases and the J gene lost 5 bases, with 12 bases spanning the gap. The CDR3 is 14 amino acids. The DNA of the CDR3 is TGTGCCAGTAGTAGCCTAGCGACGCACAATGAGCAGTTCTTC. This sequence encodes CASSSLATHNEQFF.

This rearrangement joins TRBV7-9 to TRBJ2-5; 7 nucleotides match TRBD1. Trimming removed 5 bases from V and 4 bases from J; junction bases left unmatched: 7. The CDR3 loop spans 14 amino acids. Germline V CDR1 and CDR2: SEHNR, FQNEAQ (reference sequence). The CDR3: CASSIDRERETQYF. The CDR3 DNA sequence: TGTGCCAGCAGCATCGACAGGGAGCGAGAGACCCAGTACTTC.

The V call is TRBV19, the J call TRBJ2-2, with D perhaps matching TRBD1 (6 bases). The CDR3 is 17 amino acids. CDR1 and CDR2 from the germline V gene are LNHDA and SQIVND (reference sequence). The ends were cut back, 2 bases at V and 6 bases at J, with 19 bases in the middle. CDR3 region: CASSIPTQGRMAGELFF. The CDR3 nucleotides are TGTGCCAGTAGTATACCAACACAGGGAAGGATGGCCGGGGAGCTGTTTTTT.

This clone was detected only a few times. The V call is TRBV2, the J call TRBJ2-1; 10 positions match TRBD2. The V gene end was trimmed by 8 bases and the J gene end by 4 bases; junction bases not matched to a gene: 8. Germline assignment: CDR1 SNHLY and CDR2 FYNNEI. The CDR3 loop spans 15 amino acids. CDR3 residues: CASFLASGGYNEQFF. In nucleotides, the CDR3 is TGTGCCAGCTTCCTCGCTAGCGGGGGTTACAATGAGCAGTTCTTC.

The V call is TRBV19, the J call TRBJ1-6, with D maybe TRBD1 (6 bases). V shed 5 bases and J shed 9 bases, with 20 bases lying between them. CDR3 length: 16 residues. The germline CDR1 and CDR2 sequences are LNHDA and SQIVND (reference sequence). The CDR3 DNA reads as TGTGCCAGTAGTGAAGACAGGTCTGGGTCACGTTCACCCCTCCACTTT. Protein product: CASSEDRSGSRSPLHF.

The chain links TRBV6-1 to TRBJ2-7; 9 bases map to TRBD2. This CDR3 spans 15 amino acids. V trimming: 1 base; J trimming: 5 bases; junction bases outside the gene matches: 6. CDR1 and CDR2 (germline): MNHNS, SASEGT. The CDR3 region is CASSEGLAVVNEQYF. The DNA of the CDR3 is TGTGCCAGCAGTGAAGGACTAGCGGTGGTAAACGAGCAGTACTTC.

The rearrangement links TRBV5-5 to TRBJ1-2, with 8 bases that match TRBD1. The germline CDR1 and CDR2 sequences are SGHKS and YYEKEE (reference sequence). Unmatched junction bases numbered 11, after V lost 2 bases and J lost 5 bases. The CDR3 is made up of 16 amino acids. The CDR3 nucleotides are TGTGCCAGCAGCTTCGTCCAGGACAGGGAGGGTTATGGCTACACCTTC. Translation: CASSFVQDREGYGYTF.

The chain uses TRBV27 and TRBJ2-3, with 12 bases fitting TRBD2. The CDR3 contains 17 residues. Germline V gives CDR1 MNHEY, CDR2 SMNVEV (reference sequence). J was trimmed by 4 bases and V by 6 bases; bases with no gene match: 11. The DNA of the CDR3 is TGTGCCAGCAGGCCGACTAGCGGGAGATCTCTCCCAGATACGCAGTATTTT. Its translation is CASRPTSGRSLPDTQYF.

The rearrangement uses TRBV30 and TRBJ1-6; the D is unclear. The CDR3 extends over 12 amino acids. V dropped 5 bases and J dropped 8 bases, with 10 bases sitting between them. Germline V gives CDR1 GTSNPN, CDR2 SVGIG (reference sequence). CDR3 DNA sequence: TGTGCCTGGGGTTTTAGAGATTCACCCCTCCACTTT. Its translation: CAWGFRDSPLHF.

The rearrangement links TRBV28 to TRBJ2-7; tentatively, D is TRBD2 (7 bases). The length of the CDR3 is 11 residues. CDR1 and CDR2 from the germline V gene are MDHEN and SYDVKM. Trimming took off 6 bases at V and 6 bases at J, with 9 bases between the two ends. The DNA for the CDR3 is TGTGCCAGCAGGGGAGGGGGCGAGCAGTACTTC. Its protein product is CASRGGGEQYF. The whole variable domain, filled in from reference TRBV28 and TRBJ2-7, reads DVKVTQSSRYLVKRTGEKVFLECVQDMDHENMFWYRQDPGLGLRLIYFSYDVKMKEKGDIPEGYSVSREKKERFSLILESASTNQTSMYLCASRGGGEQYFGPGTRLTVT.

Concerning this clone itself: Other DNA sequences in this specimen translate into the identical CDR3. This sequence joins TRBV27 and TRBJ1-1; 10 positions match TRBD1. Germline CDR1 and CDR2: MNHEY and SMNVEV (reference sequence). Losses at the gene ends were 4 bases for V and 4 bases for J; bases not matched to a gene: 6. CDR3 length: 15 residues. The CDR3: CASSSPGQGTTEAFF. The DNA of the CDR3 is TGTGCCAGCAGTTCCCCGGGACAGGGGACCACTGAAGCTTTCTTT.

This rearrangement joins TRBV5-1 to TRBJ2-1, with TRBD2 identical over 8 bases. The CDR3 has 14 residues. J gave up 8 bases and V 3 bases, and 7 bases lay outside the gene matches. Germline loops: CDR1 SGHRS, CDR2 YFSETQ. CDR3 protein: CASSSPRGGDEQFF. CDR3 bases: TGCGCCAGCAGCTCCCCCCGGGGGGGGGATGAGCAGTTCTTC.